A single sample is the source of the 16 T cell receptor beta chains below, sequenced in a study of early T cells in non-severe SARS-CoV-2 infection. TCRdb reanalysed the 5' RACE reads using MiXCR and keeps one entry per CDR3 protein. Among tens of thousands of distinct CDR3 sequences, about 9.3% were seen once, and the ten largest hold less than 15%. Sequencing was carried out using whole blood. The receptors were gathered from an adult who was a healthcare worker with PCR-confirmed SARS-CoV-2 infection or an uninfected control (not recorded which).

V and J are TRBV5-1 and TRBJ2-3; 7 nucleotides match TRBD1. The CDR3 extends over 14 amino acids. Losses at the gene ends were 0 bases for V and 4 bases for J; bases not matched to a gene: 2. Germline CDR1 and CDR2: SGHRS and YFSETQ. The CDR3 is CASSLAQGADTQYF. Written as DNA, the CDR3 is TGCGCCAGCAGCTTGGCCCAGGGGGCAGATACGCAGTATTTT.

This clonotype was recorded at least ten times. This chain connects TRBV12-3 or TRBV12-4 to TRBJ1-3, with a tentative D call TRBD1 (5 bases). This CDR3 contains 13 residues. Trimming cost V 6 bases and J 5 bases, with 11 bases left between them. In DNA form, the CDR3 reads TGTGCCAGCAGAGGGGAAGGGAGAAACACCATATATTTT. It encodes CASRGEGRNTIYF.

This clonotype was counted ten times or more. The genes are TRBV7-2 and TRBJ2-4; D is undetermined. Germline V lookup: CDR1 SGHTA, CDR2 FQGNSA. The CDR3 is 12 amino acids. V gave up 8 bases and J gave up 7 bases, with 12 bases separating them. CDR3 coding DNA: TGTGCCAGCCGTGGAACGGCGAACATTCAGTACTTC. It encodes CASRGTANIQYF.

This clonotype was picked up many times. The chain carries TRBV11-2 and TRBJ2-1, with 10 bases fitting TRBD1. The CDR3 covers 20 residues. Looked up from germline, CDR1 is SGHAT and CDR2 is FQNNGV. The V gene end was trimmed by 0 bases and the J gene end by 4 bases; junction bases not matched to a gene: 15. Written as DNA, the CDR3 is TGTGCCAGCAGCTTAGAAGACGGTTGGACGTGGGACAGGGGATACAATGAGCAGTTCTTC. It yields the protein CASSLEDGWTWDRGYNEQFF. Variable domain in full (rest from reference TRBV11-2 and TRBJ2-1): EAGVAQSPRYKIIEKRQSVAFWCNPISGHATLYWYQQILGQGPKLLIQFQNNGVVDDSQLPKDRFSAERLKGVDSTLKIQPAKLEDSAVYLCASSLEDGWTWDRGYNEQFFGPGTRLTVL.

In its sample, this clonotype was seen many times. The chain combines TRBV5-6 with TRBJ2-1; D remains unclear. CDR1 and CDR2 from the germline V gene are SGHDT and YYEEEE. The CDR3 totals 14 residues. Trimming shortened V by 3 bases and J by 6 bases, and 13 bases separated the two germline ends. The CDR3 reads CASSWRRASNEQFF. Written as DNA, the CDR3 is TGTGCCAGCAGCTGGCGGCGAGCGAGCAATGAGCAGTTCTTC. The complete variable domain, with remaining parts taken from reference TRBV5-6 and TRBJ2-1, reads DAGVTQSPTHLIKTRGQQVTLRCSPKSGHDTVSWYQQALGQGPQFIFQYYEEEERQRGNFPDRFSGHQFPNYSSELNVNALLLGDSALYLCASSWRRASNEQFFGPGTRLTVL.

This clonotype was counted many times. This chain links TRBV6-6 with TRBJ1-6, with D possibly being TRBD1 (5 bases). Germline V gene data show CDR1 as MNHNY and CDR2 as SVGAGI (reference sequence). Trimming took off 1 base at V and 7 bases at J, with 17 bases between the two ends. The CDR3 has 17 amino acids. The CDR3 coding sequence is TGTGCCAGCAGTTACTGGCAGGGTGCGATCGTGAATTCACCCCTCCACTTT. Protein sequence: CASSYWQGAIVNSPLHF.

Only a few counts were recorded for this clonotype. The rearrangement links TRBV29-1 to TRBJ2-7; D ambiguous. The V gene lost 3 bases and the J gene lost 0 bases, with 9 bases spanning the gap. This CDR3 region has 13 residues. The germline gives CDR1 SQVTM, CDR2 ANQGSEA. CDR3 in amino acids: CSVEWVGSYEQYF. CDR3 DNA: TGCAGCGTTGAGTGGGTGGGCTCCTACGAGCAGTACTTC.

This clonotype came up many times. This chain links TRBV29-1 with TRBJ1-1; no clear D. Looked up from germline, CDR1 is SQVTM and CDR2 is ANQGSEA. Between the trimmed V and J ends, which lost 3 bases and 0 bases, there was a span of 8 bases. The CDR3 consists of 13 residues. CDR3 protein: CSVEGRMNTEAFF. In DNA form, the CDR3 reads TGCAGCGTTGAGGGCAGAATGAACACTGAAGCTTTCTTT.

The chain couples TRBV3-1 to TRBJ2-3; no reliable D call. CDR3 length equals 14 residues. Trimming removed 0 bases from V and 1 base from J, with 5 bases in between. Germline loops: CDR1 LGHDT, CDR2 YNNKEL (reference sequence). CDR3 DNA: TGTGCCAGCAGCCAAGATTATGGCACAGATACGCAGTATTTT. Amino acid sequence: CASSQDYGTDTQYF.

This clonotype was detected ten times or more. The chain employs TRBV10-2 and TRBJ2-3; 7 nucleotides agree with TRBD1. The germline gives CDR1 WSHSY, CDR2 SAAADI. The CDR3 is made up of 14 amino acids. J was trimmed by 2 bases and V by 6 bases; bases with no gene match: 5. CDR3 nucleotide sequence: TGCGCCAGCAGAACAGGGGTAGTCACAGATACGCAGTATTTT. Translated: CASRTGVVTDTQYF.

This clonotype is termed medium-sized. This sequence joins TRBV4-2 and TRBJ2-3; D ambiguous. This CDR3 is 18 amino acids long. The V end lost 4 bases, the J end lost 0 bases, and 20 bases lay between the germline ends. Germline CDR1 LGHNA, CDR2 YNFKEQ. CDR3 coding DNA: TGTGCCAGCAGCCGAGACCTCTTGACAAGACCTAGCACAGATACGCAGTATTTT. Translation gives CASSRDLLTRPSTDTQYF.

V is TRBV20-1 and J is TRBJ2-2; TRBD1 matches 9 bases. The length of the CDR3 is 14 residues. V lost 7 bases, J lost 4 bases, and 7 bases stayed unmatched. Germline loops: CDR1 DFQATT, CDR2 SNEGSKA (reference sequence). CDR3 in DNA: TGCAGTGTCCGACAGGGGGAAGGCACCGGGGAGCTGTTTTTT. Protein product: CSVRQGEGTGELFF.

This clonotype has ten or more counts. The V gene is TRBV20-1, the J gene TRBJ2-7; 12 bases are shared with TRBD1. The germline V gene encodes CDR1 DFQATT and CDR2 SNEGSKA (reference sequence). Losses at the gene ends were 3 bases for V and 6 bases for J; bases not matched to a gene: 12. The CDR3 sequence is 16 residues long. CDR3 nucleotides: TGCAGTGCTAGTCCATTTAGGGGACAGGGGGCTCGCGAGCAGTACTTC. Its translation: CSASPFRGQGAREQYF.

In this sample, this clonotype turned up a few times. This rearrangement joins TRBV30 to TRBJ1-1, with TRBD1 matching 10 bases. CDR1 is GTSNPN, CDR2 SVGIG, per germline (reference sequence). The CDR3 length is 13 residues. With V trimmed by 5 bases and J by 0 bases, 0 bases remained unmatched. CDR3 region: CAWDRGLNTEAFF. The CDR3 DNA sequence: TGTGCCTGGGACAGGGGGCTGAACACTGAAGCTTTCTTT.

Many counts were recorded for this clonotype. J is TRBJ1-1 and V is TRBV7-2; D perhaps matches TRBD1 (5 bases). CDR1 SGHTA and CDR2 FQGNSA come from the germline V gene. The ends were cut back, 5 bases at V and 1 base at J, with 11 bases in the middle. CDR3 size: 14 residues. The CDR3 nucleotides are TGTGCCAGCAGCCTCGGGGCCTGGAACACTGAAGCTTTCTTT. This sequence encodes CASSLGAWNTEAFF.

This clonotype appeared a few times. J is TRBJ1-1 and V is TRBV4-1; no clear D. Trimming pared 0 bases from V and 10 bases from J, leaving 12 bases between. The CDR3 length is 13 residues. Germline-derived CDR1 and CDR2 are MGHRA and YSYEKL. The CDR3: CASSQDLGSGAFF. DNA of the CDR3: TGCGCCAGCAGCCAAGATCTTGGAAGCGGAGCTTTCTTT.